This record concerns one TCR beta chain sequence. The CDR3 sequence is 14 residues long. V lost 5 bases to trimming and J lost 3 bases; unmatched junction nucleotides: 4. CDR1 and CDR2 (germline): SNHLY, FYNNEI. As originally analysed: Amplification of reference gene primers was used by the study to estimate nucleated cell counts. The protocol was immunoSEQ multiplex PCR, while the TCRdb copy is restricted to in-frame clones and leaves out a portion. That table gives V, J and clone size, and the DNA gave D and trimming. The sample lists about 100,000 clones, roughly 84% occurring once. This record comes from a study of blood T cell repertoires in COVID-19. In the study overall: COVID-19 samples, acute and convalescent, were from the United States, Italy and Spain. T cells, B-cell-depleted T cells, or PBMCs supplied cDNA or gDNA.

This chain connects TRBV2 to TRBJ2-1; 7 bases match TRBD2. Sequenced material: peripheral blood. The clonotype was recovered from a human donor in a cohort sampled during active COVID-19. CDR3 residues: CASSSGEGYNEQFF. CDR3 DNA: TGTGCCAGCAGTTCCGGGGAGGGCTACAATGAGCAGTTCTTC.